The 29 T cell receptor beta chains presented below share a single source sample, sequenced in a study of immune aging and cytomegalovirus after organ transplant. Cells were captured in microwells, and libraries were made with BD Rhapsody targeted mRNA and AbSeq chemistry. TCRdb re-derived calls from the single-cell sequencing reads in MiXCR, one entry per CDR3 protein. This sample has about 21,000 distinct CDR3 sequences, with about a third found just once. These TCRs are of unknown antigen specificity. Time point described: five sample-tagged time points from pre-transplant (day -1) to day 368 post-transplant, pooled. The specimen was CMV peptide-activated CD4+ and CD8+ T cells sorted from blood, collected at five time points, pooled. Noted subset: sorted CD8+CD137+ and CD4+CD154+ T cells after less than 15 h CMV IE-1 peptide stimulation. All receptors come from a female donor who had a heart transplant and CMV viremia.

In this sample, this clonotype turned up many times. This chain connects TRBV18 to TRBJ1-1; D remains unclear. This CDR3 is built from 17 residues. V was clipped by 11 bases and J by 0 bases, with 25 bases between them. Germline CDR1 reads KGHSH; CDR2 reads LQKENI. CDR3 sequence: CAASKGRVNQMNTEAFF. In DNA, the CDR3 is TGTGCCGCCTCAAAAGGTAGGGTGAATCAAATGAACACTGAAGCTTTCTTT.

This clonotype is classed as medium-sized. The chain employs TRBV27 and TRBJ2-2; D gene uncertain. This CDR3 comprises 15 residues. The germline V gene encodes CDR1 MNHEY and CDR2 SMNVEV (reference sequence). V was cut by 8 bases and J by 5 bases, with 18 bases left in between. This CDR3 reads CASSRVREITGELFF. The CDR3 bases are TGTGCCAGCTCCCGGGTCCGAGAAATAACCGGGGAGCTGTTTTTT.

This chain connects TRBV5-1 to TRBJ1-2; no firm D call. The CDR3 is 14 residues long. Per germline, CDR1 SGHRS and CDR2 YFSETQ. Deletions cut 4 bases from V and 0 bases from J, with 10 bases between. CDR3 in amino acids: CASSPSRANYGYTF. CDR3 DNA: TGCGCCAGCAGCCCTAGCAGAGCTAACTATGGCTACACCTTC.

The chain couples TRBV29-1 to TRBJ2-3; D tentatively fits TRBD1 or TRBD2 (6 bases each). The germline V gene encodes CDR1 SQVTM and CDR2 ANQGSEA. Trimming pared 4 bases from V and 3 bases from J, leaving 17 bases between. The CDR3 extends over 15 amino acids. CDR3 residues: CSVAPVGGPTDTQYF. The CDR3 nucleotides are TGCAGCGTTGCCCCTGTTGGGGGGCCAACAGATACGCAGTATTTT.

This clonotype came up many times. CDR3 sequence reads: CASRTGVQGCGYTF. The DNA for the CDR3 is TGTGCCAGCAGAACAGGGGTGCAGGGTTGTGGCTACACCTTC. This chain uses TRBV2 with TRBJ1-2; 7 nucleotides line up with TRBD1. CDR1 is SNHLY and CDR2 is FYNNEI in the germline V gene. V was clipped by 6 bases and J by 7 bases; unmatched bases: 11. The CDR3 has 14 residues.

This clonotype has more than one count but fewer than ten. The genes are TRBV7-9 and TRBJ1-2, with D perhaps matching TRBD1 (6 bases). Trimming took off 4 bases at V and 2 bases at J, with 8 bases between the two ends. The germline gives CDR1 SEHNR, CDR2 FQNEAQ (reference sequence). The length of the CDR3 is 13 residues. The CDR3 here is CASSSQGNYGYTF. The CDR3 DNA follows: TGTGCCAGCAGCTCTCAGGGGAACTATGGCTACACCTTC.

This chain uses TRBV19 with TRBJ2-6; no clear D. Trimming pared 6 bases from V and 4 bases from J, leaving 13 bases between. CDR1 is LNHDA, CDR2 SQIVND, per germline (reference sequence). The CDR3 is made up of 15 amino acids. CDR3 amino acids: CASSDGRAGANVLTF. The CDR3 DNA follows: TGTGCCAGTAGCGACGGCAGAGCCGGGGCCAACGTCCTGACTTTC.

Comment on this clonotype: The CDR3 carries no conserved terminal phenylalanine or tryptophan, so it likely arises from a read error. This sequence joins TRBV20-1 and TRBJ1-2; D gene unclear. This CDR3 region has 12 residues. The V end was cut by 2 bases, the J end by 7 bases, with 11 bases between. In germline, CDR1 is DFQATT, CDR2 SNEGSKA (reference sequence). This chain's CDR3 is CSARLGRSGYTL. Here the CDR3 DNA reads TGCAGTGCTAGACTAGGGCGGAGTGGCTACACCCTC.

There are a few counts of this clonotype. The chain couples TRBV29-1 to TRBJ2-7; TRBD2 aligns across 7 bases. Germline V gives CDR1 SQVTM, CDR2 ANQGSEA. V dropped 6 bases and J dropped 0; count of bases not matched to a gene: 5. The CDR3 has 13 residues. CDR3 sequence reads: CSVVAGGSYEQYF. DNA for the CDR3: TGCAGCGTAGTAGCGGGTGGCTCCTACGAGCAGTACTTC.

In this sample, this clonotype is medium-sized. V and J are TRBV6-2 or TRBV6-3 and TRBJ2-3; possible D gene TRBD1, 5 bases. The germline gives CDR1 MNHEY, CDR2 SVGEGT. This CDR3 contains 16 residues. V was cut by 4 bases and J by 2 bases, with 16 bases left in between. CDR3 nucleotides: TGTGCCAGCAGTTTTCAGGGCCCCCGTACCACAGATACGCAGTATTTT. This gives the protein CASSFQGPRTTDTQYF.

On this clonotype itself: An end of the junction differs from the germline gene, which may be a read error. V is TRBV15 and J is TRBJ2-3; D possibly corresponds to TRBD1 (6 bases). The germline V gene encodes CDR1 LNHNV and CDR2 YYDKDF (reference sequence). CDR3 size: 18 residues. This chain's CDR3 is CATSSVPTTGASTATQYF. In DNA form, the CDR3 reads TGTGCCACCAGCAGCGTTCCCACGACAGGAGCGTCCACAGCTACGCAGTATTTT.

Only a few counts were recorded for this clonotype. The CDR3 protein is CSVEEGGASSGANVLTF. Written as DNA, the CDR3 is TGCAGCGTTGAAGAAGGGGGCGCGTCATCTGGGGCCAACGTCCTGACTTTC. The chain uses TRBV29-1 and TRBJ2-6, with 7 nucleotides matching TRBD1. Germline V CDR1 and CDR2: SQVTM, ANQGSEA. The CDR3 is made up of 17 amino acids. V was clipped by 0 bases and J by 1 base; unmatched bases: 6.

In this sample, this clonotype turned up once. In this CDR3 the conserved last residue, phenylalanine or tryptophan, is missing, so a read error is likely. The limits of the CDR3 on the DNA are not certain, so only TCRdb's listed CDR3 is given. This chain links TRBV9 with TRBJ1-1; no DNA check was done on the table's D call, TRBD1. CDR1 is SGDLS, CDR2 YYNGEE, per germline. The CDR3 is 15 amino acids long, termini counted. The CDR3 here is CASSPEGGMYTEAFL.

By its share, this clonotype is medium-sized (0.01 to 0.1%). The chain employs TRBV7-9 and TRBJ2-7; 9 bases match TRBD2. Losses at the gene ends were 2 bases for V and 2 bases for J; bases not matched to a gene: 10. This CDR3 is 17 amino acids long. CDR1 and CDR2 from the germline V gene are SEHNR and FQNEAQ (reference sequence). For the CDR3, the DNA is TGTGCCAGCAGCTTAAGTTTAGGTGTAGCGGGAGCCTACGAGCAGTACTTC. Translating it yields CASSLSLGVAGAYEQYF. The full variable domain, with the rest looked up from reference TRBV7-9 and TRBJ2-7, is DTGVSQNPRHKITKRGQNVTFRCDPISEHNRLYWYRQTLGQGPEFLTYFQNEAQLEKSRLLSDRFSAERPKGSFSTLEIQRTEQGDSAMYLCASSLSLGVAGAYEQYFGPGTRLTVT.

There are many counts of this clonotype. V and J are TRBV5-6 and TRBJ1-2; 9 positions agree with TRBD1. J lost 4 bases, V lost 5 bases, and 6 bases had no gene match. This CDR3 has 14 amino acids. In germline, CDR1 is SGHDT, CDR2 YYEEEE. The CDR3 loop reads CASRTGTGTYGYTF. Written as DNA, the CDR3 is TGTGCCAGCAGAACCGGGACAGGGACCTATGGCTACACCTTC.

The rearrangement uses TRBV30 and TRBJ1-2; 8 bases match TRBD1. CDR1 is GTSNPN and CDR2 is SVGIG in the germline V gene (reference sequence). The CDR3 has 13 residues. V lost 8 bases, J lost 4 bases, and 9 bases stayed unmatched. In DNA form, the CDR3 reads TGTGCCCGGTGGAACAGGGGGGGCTATGGCTACACCTTC. As protein: CARWNRGGYGYTF.

The V call is TRBV20-1, the J call TRBJ2-1; D is uncertain. Germline V CDR1 and CDR2: DFQATT, SNEGSKA (reference sequence). The V gene lost 7 bases and the J gene lost 10 bases, with 20 bases spanning the gap. The CDR3 has 13 residues. Here the CDR3 reads CSGRQALRREQFF. In DNA form, the CDR3 reads TGCAGTGGAAGACAAGCGTTACGGCGCGAGCAGTTCTTC.

The chain links TRBV19 to TRBJ2-3; D is uncertain. Trimming took off 5 bases at V and 1 base at J, with 10 bases between the two ends. Per the germline V gene, CDR1 is LNHDA and CDR2 is SQIVND (reference sequence). The CDR3 totals 14 residues. CDR3 DNA sequence: TGTGCCAGTAGTGTGACGTCGGGCACAGATACGCAGTATTTT. This gives the protein CASSVTSGTDTQYF.

The chain recombines TRBV2 with TRBJ1-1, with D possibly matching TRBD1 (5 bases). The CDR3 runs 13 residues. V was cut by 7 bases and J by 5 bases, with 14 bases left in between. The germline CDR1 and CDR2 sequences are SNHLY and FYNNEI. The DNA of the CDR3 is TGTGCCAGCACGAGGGGCGAGGGAACTGAAGCTTTCTTT. Translation: CASTRGEGTEAFF.

This clonotype appeared many times. The rearrangement links TRBV18 to TRBJ2-3, with 13 bases that match TRBD2. CDR1 KGHSH and CDR2 LQKENI come from the germline V gene. CDR3 length: 19 amino acids. With V trimmed by 1 base and J by 6 bases, 13 bases remained unmatched. The CDR3 DNA reads TGTGCCAGCTCACCACAAAGGCAAACTAGCGGGAGGGCCAGGGATACGCAGTATTTT. Encoded protein: CASSPQRQTSGRARDTQYF.

This clonotype has a handful of counts. This rearrangement joins TRBV19 to TRBJ1-1; D is unresolved. The germline CDR1 and CDR2 sequences are LNHDA and SQIVND (reference sequence). Deletions cut 4 bases from V and 1 base from J, with 10 bases between. The CDR3 covers 14 residues. CDR3 sequence: CASSTEQPNTEAFF. In DNA, the CDR3 is TGTGCCAGTAGTACTGAACAACCGAACACTGAAGCTTTCTTT.

This clonotype was observed at least ten times. The chain carries TRBV19 and TRBJ2-1, with 9 bases lining up with TRBD2. The germline V gene encodes CDR1 LNHDA and CDR2 SQIVND (reference sequence). CDR3 length: 16 residues. The V gene end was trimmed by 11 bases and the J gene end by 7 bases; junction bases not matched to a gene: 18. The CDR3 DNA is TGTGCCGTTTCGGCTAGCGGGACTCCATTGGGGAATGAGCAGTTCTTC. Amino acids: CAVSASGTPLGNEQFF.

Ten or more counts support this clonotype. The chain links TRBV20-1 to TRBJ1-2; 8 bases line up with TRBD1. The CDR3 extends over 15 amino acids. Germline V lookup: CDR1 DFQATT, CDR2 SNEGSKA (reference sequence). J lost 4 bases, V lost 6 bases, and 13 bases had no gene match. The CDR3 DNA is TGCAGTGCCCCTACAGGGGGTAGGCTTGTCTATGGCTACACCTTC. Translated, it gives CSAPTGGRLVYGYTF.

The chain couples TRBV6-2 or TRBV6-3 to TRBJ2-7; TRBD2 might be the D (5 bases). CDR1 and CDR2 from the germline V gene are MNHEY and SVGEGT. The CDR3 extends over 14 amino acids. V gave up 1 base and J gave up 2 bases, with 9 bases separating them. CDR3 amino acids: CASSYYGLTYEQYF. CDR3 bases: TGTGCCAGCAGTTACTACGGACTTACCTACGAGCAGTACTTC.

This clonotype was found a few times. A much larger clone is a single base away; this may be a read error. The rearrangement uses TRBV6-6 and TRBJ2-7; D remains unclear. Germline V lookup: CDR1 MNHNY, CDR2 SVGAGI (reference sequence). The CDR3 contains 14 residues. This CDR3 is CASSYLGSSYKQYF. CDR3 sequence (DNA): TGTGCCAGCAGTTACTTGGGGTCCTCCTACAAGCAGTACTTC.

J is TRBJ2-4 and V is TRBV4-1; either TRBD1 or TRBD2 may fit D (5 bases each). Germline CDR1 reads MGHRA; CDR2 reads YSYEKL. The germline V and J ends were trimmed by 0 bases and 1 base, with 10 bases remaining between them. This CDR3 contains 16 residues. In DNA, the CDR3 is TGCGCCAGCAGCCAAGATGGGGGATTGGCCAAAAACATTCAGTACTTC. Translation gives CASSQDGGLAKNIQYF.

The J gene is TRBJ2-7, the V gene TRBV7-2, with D perhaps matching TRBD1 (6 bases). Germline CDR1 and CDR2: SGHTA and FQGNSA. The CDR3 consists of 14 residues. V was cut by 3 bases and J by 0 bases, with 9 bases left in between. CDR3 loop: CASSFQGHSYEQYF. CDR3 DNA sequence: TGTGCCAGCAGCTTTCAGGGGCACTCCTACGAGCAGTACTTC.

The chain recombines TRBV20-1 with TRBJ1-5; 12 bases agree with TRBD1. The J segment lost 2 bases and the V segment lost 3 bases, leaving 8 bases of the junction unmatched. The CDR3 contains 17 residues. Germline V lookup: CDR1 DFQATT, CDR2 SNEGSKA (reference sequence). CDR3 protein: CSASPGTGGLGNQPQHF. The CDR3 coding sequence is TGCAGTGCTAGCCCCGGGACAGGGGGCCTCGGCAATCAGCCCCAGCATTTT.

The J gene is TRBJ2-1, the V gene TRBV18; D remains unclear. V lost 8 bases to trimming and J lost 5 bases, with 16 bases between them. The length of the CDR3 is 14 residues. The germline V gene encodes CDR1 KGHSH and CDR2 LQKENI. The CDR3 is CASIHLGCHNEQFF. The CDR3 nucleotides are TGTGCCAGCATCCACCTGGGCTGCCACAATGAGCAGTTCTTC.